One and the same sample provided the 21 T cell receptor beta chains below, sequenced in a study of blood T cell repertoires in COVID-19. TCRdb keeps only in-frame clones here, not all; method: immunoSEQ multiplex PCR. Of more than 400,000 clones in the sample, around 91% were seen once. The sample taken for sequencing was PBMCs or T cells enriched from blood (not recorded which). All receptors derive from a man aged 18 to 35 who had recovered from COVID-19.

The J gene is TRBJ1-3, the V gene TRBV5-1; 10 bases map to TRBD1. Germline trimming cut 5 bases from V and 4 bases from J; bases unmatched to any gene: 6. CDR1 and CDR2 from the germline V gene are SGHRS and YFSETQ. CDR3 size: 15 residues. CDR3 in DNA: TGCGCCAGCAGACCGACAGGGGGCGGAGGAAACACCATATATTTT. Amino acids: CASRPTGGGGNTIYF.

The chain couples TRBV3-1 (or the pseudogene TRBV3-2) to TRBJ2-2; 13 bases map to TRBD2. The germline gives CDR1 LGHDT, CDR2 YNNKEL (reference sequence). V trimming: 4 bases; J trimming: 6 bases; junction bases outside the gene matches: 11. The CDR3 is 18 amino acids. The CDR3 loop is CASSPPVLLAGGPGELFF. For the CDR3, the DNA is TGTGCCAGCAGCCCTCCCGTCCTACTAGCGGGAGGGCCCGGGGAGCTGTTTTTT.

This sequence joins TRBV27 and TRBJ2-1, with D possibly TRBD2 on 6 matching bases. V gave up 5 bases and J gave up 10 bases, with 24 bases separating them. The CDR3 spans 16 residues. Germline V gene data show CDR1 as MNHEY and CDR2 as SMNVEV (reference sequence). CDR3 residues: CASSVGGLGGKMEQFF. The CDR3 region has the DNA TGTGCCAGCAGTGTGGGGGGACTCGGAGGGAAAATGGAGCAGTTCTTC.

This chain connects TRBV5-6 to TRBJ1-4; no firm D call. This CDR3 comprises 14 residues. Trimming took 3 bases from V and 2 from J, leaving 8 bases between them. The germline CDR1 and CDR2 sequences are SGHDT and YYEEEE. Here the CDR3 DNA reads TGTGCCAGCAGCTGGAGGAGGACTAATGAAAAACTGTTTTTT. This translates into CASSWRRTNEKLFF.

The chain recombines TRBV18 with TRBJ2-6; D unclear. Trimming removed 6 bases from V and 2 bases from J, with 14 bases in between. Germline CDR1 KGHSH, CDR2 LQKENI. There are 16 residues in the CDR3. The CDR3 nucleotides are TGTGCCAGCTCCGAACTTGGGCGAGCTGGGGCCAACGTCCTGACTTTC. Translated: CASSELGRAGANVLTF.

The gene calls are TRBV4-1 and TRBJ1-1, with TRBD1 as a possible D gene (6 bases). The CDR3 loop spans 17 amino acids. Trimming shortened V by 1 base and J by 7 bases, and 22 bases separated the two germline ends. CDR1 is MGHRA and CDR2 is YSYEKL in the germline V gene. This chain's CDR3 is CASSQAGTRRGQGEAFF. The DNA of the CDR3 is TGCGCCAGCAGCCAAGCTGGGACACGACGGGGACAAGGTGAAGCTTTCTTT.

V is TRBV7-8 and J is TRBJ2-2, with D perhaps TRBD2 (7 bases). The CDR3 is 13 amino acids. From germline, CDR1 is SGHVS and CDR2 FQNEAQ. Trimming took off 5 bases at V and 4 bases at J, with 8 bases between the two ends. CDR3 region: CASSRGGTGELFF. The CDR3 DNA reads TGTGCCAGCAGCAGGGGGGGCACCGGGGAGCTGTTTTTT. Supplemented by reference TRBV7-8 and TRBJ2-2, the full variable domain reads GAGVSQSPRYKVAKRGQDVALRCDPISGHVSLFWYQQALGQGPEFLTYFQNEAQLDKSGLPSDRFFAERPEGSVSTLKIQRTQQEDSAVYLCASSRGGTGELFFGEGSRLTVL.

The gene calls are TRBV6-5 and TRBJ1-4; 7 nucleotides match TRBD1. This CDR3 contains 15 residues. V dropped 6 bases and J dropped 0; count of bases not matched to a gene: 4. Germline CDR1 MNHEY, CDR2 SVGAGI. Here the CDR3 reads CASRIQGPTNEKLFF. The DNA for the CDR3 is TGTGCCAGCAGGATACAGGGGCCAACTAATGAAAAACTGTTTTTT.

The rearrangement uses TRBV27 and TRBJ1-4; 12 bases are a match to TRBD1. The CDR3 length is 16 residues. The V segment lost 5 bases and the J segment 6 bases; nucleotides outside the gene matches: 7. Germline-derived CDR1 and CDR2 are MNHEY and SMNVEV (reference sequence). CDR3: CASSPQGTGGDEKLFF. The CDR3 DNA follows: TGTGCCAGCAGTCCTCAAGGGACAGGGGGCGATGAAAAACTGTTTTTT.

This clone has more than one count but fewer than ten. The CDR3 is CASSLGQGAGGYTF. DNA of the CDR3: TGTGCCAGTAGTCTGGGACAGGGGGCCGGGGGCTACACCTTC. This chain joins TRBV19 and TRBJ1-2; 12 nucleotides agree with TRBD1. There are 14 residues in the CDR3. J was trimmed by 8 bases and V by 5 bases; bases with no gene match: 6. Germline-derived CDR1 and CDR2 are LNHDA and SQIVND (reference sequence).

The V call is TRBV5-1, the J call TRBJ2-3; 8 bases are a match to TRBD1. Losses at the gene ends were 1 base for V and 2 bases for J; bases not matched to a gene: 3. This CDR3 has 15 residues. The germline V gene has CDR1 SGHRS and CDR2 YFSETQ. The CDR3: CASSLQGANTDTQYF. The CDR3 coding sequence is TGCGCCAGCAGCTTGCAGGGGGCGAACACAGATACGCAGTATTTT.

The rearrangement joins TRBV3-1 (or the pseudogene TRBV3-2) to TRBJ2-3, with TRBD2 identical over 14 bases. The length of the CDR3 is 16 residues. V dropped 4 bases and J dropped 5; count of bases not matched to a gene: 5. Looked up from germline, CDR1 is LGHDT and CDR2 is YNNKEL (reference sequence). The chain's CDR3 is CASSPTSGRVGDTQYF. In DNA form, the CDR3 reads TGTGCCAGCAGCCCGACTAGCGGGAGGGTAGGAGATACGCAGTATTTT.

The genes are TRBV5-1 and TRBJ2-5; TRBD1 matches at 9 bases. V was pared by 4 bases and J by 4 bases, with 8 bases of the junction left unmatched. The germline CDR1 and CDR2 sequences are SGHRS and YFSETQ. This CDR3 comprises 15 residues. CDR3 coding DNA: TGCGCCAGCAGCCCAATACAGGGGGCGACAGAGACCCAGTACTTC. This sequence encodes CASSPIQGATETQYF. Full variable domain (outside the CDR3, taken from reference TRBV5-1 and TRBJ2-5): KAGVTQTPRYLIKTRGQQVTLSCSPISGHRSVSWYQQTPGQGLQFLFEYFSETQRNKGNFPGRFSGRQFSNSRSEMNVSTLELGDSALYLCASSPIQGATETQYFGPGTRLLVL.

The rearrangement uses TRBV3-1 (or the pseudogene TRBV3-2) and TRBJ1-1; a possible D gene is TRBD1 (6 bases). This CDR3 has 12 amino acids. Germline CDR1 reads LGHDT; CDR2 reads YNNKEL (reference sequence). Deletions cut 5 bases from V and 10 bases from J, with 14 bases between. The CDR3 sequence is CASSSTGRGAFF. CDR3 sequence (DNA): TGTGCCAGCAGCAGTACAGGGAGAGGAGCTTTCTTT.

This rearrangement joins TRBV6-5 to TRBJ2-7, with D possibly matching TRBD2 (7 bases). CDR1 and CDR2 (germline): MNHEY, SVGAGI. The V and J ends lost 7 bases and 6 bases respectively, with 16 bases between them. CDR3 size: 13 residues. CDR3 region: CASTWGPSGEQYF. CDR3 bases: TGTGCCAGCACTTGGGGGCCTAGCGGCGAGCAGTACTTC.

The rearrangement links TRBV5-1 to TRBJ1-4; the D gene is possibly TRBD1 (6 bases). The CDR3 covers 13 residues. Germline lookup yields CDR1 SGHRS and CDR2 YFSETQ. Trimming removed 2 bases at V and 5 bases at J, with 7 bases between. The DNA for the CDR3 is TGCGCCAGCAGCTTTGACAGGAATGAAAAACTGTTTTTT. Translated: CASSFDRNEKLFF.

This clone has a handful of counts. This specimen includes other DNA sequences encoding the same CDR3. In DNA, the CDR3 is TGCGCCAGCAGCTTGGAAGGGGGCAGCAATCAGCCCCAGCATTTT. Translation gives CASSLEGGSNQPQHF. This chain connects TRBV5-1 to TRBJ1-5, with 7 bases lining up with TRBD1. This CDR3 is built from 15 residues. The trim removed 0 bases at V and 1 base at J, leaving 1 base unmatched. The V gene's germline CDR1 is SGHRS and CDR2 YFSETQ.

This sequence joins TRBV9 and TRBJ2-7; 8 bases line up with TRBD2. The CDR3 contains 14 residues. V was clipped by 3 bases and J by 3 bases; unmatched bases: 5. Germline values: CDR1 SGDLS, CDR2 YYNGEE. This CDR3 is CASSAASGRYEQYF. The CDR3 DNA reads as TGTGCCAGCAGCGCCGCTAGCGGGCGCTACGAGCAGTACTTC.

This chain links TRBV6-5 with TRBJ2-5; possible D gene TRBD2, 5 bases. The CDR3 is 13 amino acids. Germline CDR1 MNHEY, CDR2 SVGAGI. V was clipped by 7 bases and J by 1 base, with 10 bases between them. The CDR3 region is CASTRVGQETQYF. The CDR3 DNA sequence: TGTGCCAGCACGAGGGTCGGCCAAGAGACCCAGTACTTC.

The chain has TRBV11-2 and TRBJ1-1; maybe TRBD1 (5 bases). V lost 1 base and J lost 0, with 9 bases in between. This CDR3 has 15 amino acids. The germline gives CDR1 SGHAT, CDR2 FQNNGV. The CDR3 coding sequence is TGTGCCAGCAGCTTAGGGCAGACAGTGAACACTGAAGCTTTCTTT. This sequence encodes CASSLGQTVNTEAFF.

The table lists this clone with a count of one. The gene calls are TRBV6-5 and TRBJ2-3; TRBD2 might be the D (6 bases). Germline V CDR1 and CDR2: MNHEY, SVGAGI. The CDR3 length is 13 residues. V was shortened by 8 bases and J by 4 bases, with 13 bases between the two germline ends. The CDR3 DNA follows: TGTGCCAGCGCCCTCGGGACTTCAGATACGCAGTATTTT. Translation gives CASALGTSDTQYF.